This T cell receptor (beta chain) was found in a study of blood T cell repertoires in COVID-19. Germline V gene lookup returns CDR1 MDHEN and CDR2 SYDVKM. J gave up 3 bases and V 6 bases, and 11 bases lay outside the gene matches. CDR3 length equals 15 residues. In the authors' methods: Estimation of nucleated cell counts relied on the amplification of reference gene primers. This table comes from immunoSEQ multiplex PCR, and its TCRdb copy is limited to in-frame clones, with some not included. V, J and clone size derive from that table, while D and trimming were established from the DNA sequence. In the table there are roughly 200,000 clones, about 83% of which are singletons.

The V call is TRBV28, the J call TRBJ2-7; 7 nucleotides agree with TRBD1. The sequenced sample consisted of peripheral blood. The source of this sequence is a man between 60 and 75 years old who had recovered from COVID-19. CDR3 coding DNA: TGTGCCAGCAGCGGATCCGGACAGGCACACTACGAGCAGTACTTC. Its translation is CASSGSGQAHYEQYF. The whole variable domain, remainder taken from reference TRBV28 and TRBJ2-7, is DVKVTQSSRYLVKRTGEKVFLECVQDMDHENMFWYRQDPGLGLRLIYFSYDVKMKEKGDIPEGYSVSREKKERFSLILESASTNQTSMYLCASSGSGQAHYEQYFGPGTRLTVT.